The clone carrying this T cell receptor beta chain was counted a few times. What it recognizes is unknown. This entry belongs to a study of blood T cells in healthy people across ages. General observations from the study: Age showed a roughly linear inverse relationship with TCR beta diversity per million T cells. Strong correlation was found linking TCR beta diversity to naive T cell percentage.

A second PCR of roughly 7 to 11 cycles used a sample-barcoded 5' primer and a J-beta primer mix. TCRdb re-derived calls from the 5' RACE reads in MiXCR, one entry per CDR3 protein. The data contain hundreds of thousands of distinct CDR3 sequences, 56% of them singletons. CDR3 length equals 11 residues. V was cut by 5 bases and J by 7 bases, with 7 bases left in between. Germline V gene data show CDR1 as LNHDA and CDR2 as SQIVND (reference sequence). This TCR was recovered from a middle-aged man in good health. Sequences were obtained from blood. The chain combines TRBV19 with TRBJ2-3, with D tentatively TRBD1 (6 bases). The CDR3 region is CASSGQHTQYF. The CDR3, as DNA: TGTGCCAGTAGTGGACAGCATACGCAGTATTTT.